Listed below are T cell receptor beta chains from one sample, sequenced in a study of blood T cell repertoires in COVID-19. This table comes from immunoSEQ multiplex PCR, and its TCRdb copy is limited to in-frame clones, with some not included. The sample has approximately 180,000 clones, approximately 85% seen once. Sample: peripheral blood. These TCRs come from a man in his fifties or sixties with acute or convalescent COVID-19. CDR3s include the opening cysteine and the closing phenylalanine or tryptophan. A D gene is named only where the DNA matches it firmly. Clone size is shown for a subset of rows, as once, few, many or a class of expanded clone.

v_gene	d_gene	j_gene	abundance	len	CDR3nt	CDR3aa
TRBV6-2/TRBV6-3	-	TRBJ1-5	-	12	TGTGCCAGCAGTTACGCGGGTCAGCCCCAGCATTTT	CASSYAGQPQHF
TRBV12-5	-	TRBJ1-5	-	15	TGTGCTAGTGGTTTGGCCCACAGGGGCAATCAGCCCCAGCATTTT	CASGLAHRGNQPQHF
TRBV7-2	TRBD1	TRBJ2-1	-	14	TGTGCCAGCAGCCCCGTAGGGGGCGGCAATGAGCAGTTCTTC	CASSPVGGGNEQFF
TRBV24-1	-	TRBJ1-2	-	14	TGTGCCACCAGTGATTCCAGAAATAACTATGGCTACACCTTC	CATSDSRNNYGYTF
TRBV29-1	TRBD2	TRBJ2-3	few	16	TGCAGCGTTGAAAACCGGCTAGCGGTTAGCACAGATACGCAGTATTTT	CSVENRLAVSTDTQYF
TRBV30	TRBD1	TRBJ2-1	-	14	TGTGCCTGGCTCCGGGGCAGGGGGATGAATGAGCAGTTCTTC	CAWLRGRGMNEQFF
TRBV18	TRBD2	TRBJ2-7	-	15	TGTGCCAGCTCTCCTCTAGCGGTCGTCTCCTACGAGCAGTACTTC	CASSPLAVVSYEQYF
TRBV5-1	TRBD1	TRBJ1-2	-	13	TGCGCCAGCAGCTTGGGACAGGGGGGGGGCTACACCTTC	CASSLGQGGGYTF
TRBV18	TRBD2	TRBJ2-5	-	18	TGTGCCAGCTCCCCCGGGACAGTACTTGAGCGGGGGGCAGAGACCCAGTACTTC	CASSPGTVLERGAETQYF
TRBV2	-	TRBJ1-2	-	16	TGTGCCAGCAGTGAATGGGAGGGTCTAAAGAACTATGGCTACACCTTC	CASSEWEGLKNYGYTF
TRBV14	TRBD2	TRBJ2-7	-	16	TGTGCCAGCAGCCAAAGAGCGGGAGGCTTATCCTACGAGCAGTACTTC	CASSQRAGGLSYEQYF
TRBV9	TRBD2	TRBJ2-1	-	14	TGTGCCAGCAGCGAGGGAGGGCCATTCGATGAGCAGTTCTTC	CASSEGGPFDEQFF
TRBV7-9	TRBD1	TRBJ2-7	-	16	TGTGCCAGCAGCCCCTCCGCAGGGACAGGGTCCTACGAGCAGTACTTC	CASSPSAGTGSYEQYF
TRBV18	-	TRBJ2-1	-	14	TGTGCCAGCTCACCTATGGTAGCTTACAATGAGCAGTTCTTC	CASSPMVAYNEQFF
TRBV7-9	-	TRBJ2-5	-	13	TGTGCCAGCAGCTTTGTTGTAGCGCAGACCCAGTACTTC	CASSFVVAQTQYF
TRBV6-5	TRBD1	TRBJ2-7	-	15	TGTGCCAGCAGTACCCCCAGGGGGCTTCCCTACGAGCAGTACTTC	CASSTPRGLPYEQYF
TRBV19	-	TRBJ2-7	-	13	TGTGCCAGTAGTCCAAGCGGATCCTACGAGCAGTACTTC	CASSPSGSYEQYF
TRBV28	TRBD2	TRBJ2-1	once	16	TGTGCCAGCAGCTACTACGGGACTAGCGGCTACAATGAGCAGTTCTTC	CASSYYGTSGYNEQFF
TRBV5-1	-	TRBJ1-4	few	13	TGCGCCAGCAGCTTGGCCGGGTTTGAAAAACTGTTTTTT	CASSLAGFEKLFF
TRBV9	TRBD2	TRBJ2-2	-	17	TGTGCCAGCAGCGAACTAGCGGAGATAACAAACACCGGGGAGCTGTTTTTT	CASSELAEITNTGELFF
TRBV19	TRBD2	TRBJ2-7	few	16	TGTGCCAGTAGTATAGAAGGCGGGAGCAGCTCCTACGAGCAGTACTTC	CASSIEGGSSSYEQYF
TRBV28	-	TRBJ1-2	-	15	TGTGCCAGCACATTATCTTCCAGGGTGAACTATGGCTACACCTTC	CASTLSSRVNYGYTF
TRBV19	-	TRBJ2-1	-	15	TGTGCCAGTACGCTCGCGTGGAGCTCCTACAATGAGCAGTTCTTC	CASTLAWSSYNEQFF
TRBV28	-	TRBJ1-2	-	13	TGTGCCAGCAGTTTAGAGCCAGGCTATGGCTACACCTTC	CASSLEPGYGYTF
TRBV19	TRBD2	TRBJ2-1	-	15	TGTGCCAGTTCCCCCTTGGCGGGAGGGAATAATGAGCAGTTCTTC	CASSPLAGGNNEQFF
TRBV9	-	TRBJ1-5	-	15	TGTGCCAGCAGCGCTGGCGAGGGTAATAGTCAGCCCCAGCATTTT	CASSAGEGNSQPQHF
TRBV7-2	TRBD1	TRBJ1-1	once	14	TGTGCCAGCTATTCGTTAGGGACAGGGAGGGAAGCTTTCTTT	CASYSLGTGREAFF
TRBV5-5	TRBD2	TRBJ2-1	-	17	TGTGCCAGCAGGGGAAGGACTAGCGGGAGGGCCGTAAATGAGCAGTTCTTC	CASRGRTSGRAVNEQFF
TRBV7-2	TRBD2	TRBJ2-1	-	16	TGTGCCAGCAGACAAGCGGGGGGGACTCCCTACAATGAGCAGTTCTTC	CASRQAGGTPYNEQFF
TRBV19	-	TRBJ2-2	-	15	TGTGCCAGTAGAACCACGGTAGTAGGGGTCGGGGAGCTGTTTTTT	CASRTTVVGVGELFF
TRBV9	TRBD1	TRBJ1-1	-	14	TGTGCCAGCAGCGCGGGACAGCCGAACACTGAAGCTTTCTTT	CASSAGQPNTEAFF
TRBV6-4	TRBD2	TRBJ2-1	-	15	TGTGCCAGCAGTGTAGGAGCGGGGTCCTACAATGAGCAGTTCTTC	CASSVGAGSYNEQFF
TRBV4-1	-	TRBJ1-2	-	12	TGCGCCAGCAGCCCCGCGGGGGGTGGCTACACCTTC	CASSPAGGGYTF
TRBV5-4	-	TRBJ2-1	once	13	TGTGCCAGCAGCTTGGACAGCTACAATGAGCAGTTCTTC	CASSLDSYNEQFF
TRBV7-6	-	TRBJ1-4	-	15	TGTGCCAGCAGCTTAAGGACAGCAACTAATGAAAAACTGTTTTTT	CASSLRTATNEKLFF
TRBV14	TRBD1	TRBJ1-2	-	15	TGTGCCAGCAGCCCACGGACAGGGGGCAATTCTGGCTACACCTTC	CASSPRTGGNSGYTF
TRBV28	TRBD1	TRBJ2-7	-	15	TGTGCCAGCAGTTCCTCCCGGACAGGGGGCTTCGAGCAGTACTTC	CASSSSRTGGFEQYF
TRBV6-6	TRBD1	TRBJ1-5	-	11	TGTGCCAGCAGTTCTGGACAGGCCCAGCATTTT	CASSSGQAQHF
TRBV19	TRBD1	TRBJ2-3	-	17	TGTGCCAGTAGTAGGAGGCGGGACAGGGGGCTCACAGATACGCAGTATTTT	CASSRRRDRGLTDTQYF
TRBV28	-	TRBJ1-5	-	14	TGTGCCAGCAGTTTGCGGCAGGGAGGACAGCCCCAGCATTTT	CASSLRQGGQPQHF
TRBV4-2	-	TRBJ2-7	-	15	TGTGCCAGCAGCCAAGTGAGCGGCAGTTCCTACGAGCAGTACTTC	CASSQVSGSSYEQYF
TRBV24-1	TRBD2	TRBJ2-1	-	17	TGTGCCACCAGTGCGCGCCCCGCTAGCGGGAAGCCCCATGAGCAGTTCTTC	CATSARPASGKPHEQFF
TRBV4-2	TRBD1	TRBJ1-1	-	14	TGTGCCAGCAGCCTGACAGGGGGAGGCACTGAAGCTTTCTTT	CASSLTGGGTEAFF
TRBV5-1	TRBD1	TRBJ1-6	once	16	TGCGCCAGCAGTTTTATTACAGGGGGTGATAATTCACCCCTCCACTTT	CASSFITGGDNSPLHF
TRBV9	-	TRBJ1-1	-	13	TGTGCCAGCACCCGCGGTTCCAACACTGAAGCTTTCTTT	CASTRGSNTEAFF
TRBV6-6	TRBD1	TRBJ1-3	-	16	TGTGCCAGCACGAAACAGGGGTCTTTATCTGGAAACACCATATATTTT	CASTKQGSLSGNTIYF
TRBV9	-	TRBJ1-1	once	14	TGTGCCAGCAGCCCCAGACAGGAGAACACTGAAGCTTTCTTT	CASSPRQENTEAFF
TRBV5-4	TRBD1	TRBJ1-6	few	14	TGTGCCAGCAGCCCAAGGACAGGATCTTCACCCCTCCACTTT	CASSPRTGSSPLHF
TRBV6-5	TRBD2	TRBJ2-2	-	15	TGTGCCAGCAGGGGACTAGCGGGAAGCACCGGGGAGCTGTTTTTT	CASRGLAGSTGELFF
TRBV7-8	TRBD2	TRBJ2-1	-	15	TGTGCCAGCAGCTTACGGCGGGAGGGCCGGAATGAGCAGTTCTTC	CASSLRREGRNEQFF
TRBV18	-	TRBJ1-1	-	14	TGTGCCAGCTCACCACCGGAGGGCAGGACTGAAGCTTTCTTT	CASSPPEGRTEAFF
TRBV28	-	TRBJ2-7	-	13	TGTGCCAGCAGTTTATCTGTACCGGGGGAGCAGTACTTC	CASSLSVPGEQYF
TRBV12-3/TRBV12-4	-	TRBJ1-1	once	12	TGTGCCAGCAGTTTAGACATCCCCCCGTCTTTCTTT	CASSLDIPPSFF
TRBV28	-	TRBJ2-3	-	14	TGTGCCAGCAGTGTGGCAGGGGGCACAGATACGCAGTATTTT	CASSVAGGTDTQYF
TRBV7-9	-	TRBJ2-5	-	13	TGTGCCAGCAGTCGGGACTTTAGAGAGACCCAGTACTTC	CASSRDFRETQYF
TRBV19	TRBD1	TRBJ2-1	few	14	TGTGCCAGTAGAAATAGACAGGGGGCCAGTGAGCAGTTCTTC	CASRNRQGASEQFF
TRBV2	-	TRBJ2-5	-	14	TGTGCCAGCAGAGAAGGCCACGGAGGAGAGACCCAGTACTTC	CASREGHGGETQYF
TRBV19	TRBD1	TRBJ2-7	once	15	TGTGCCAGTAGTAGAGGGACAGTCACCCCCTACGAGCAGTACTTC	CASSRGTVTPYEQYF
TRBV18	-	TRBJ1-3	-	11	TGTGCCAGCTCACAAGAGGCCACCATATATTTT	CASSQEATIYF